The rows below give T cell receptor beta chains drawn from one sample of a study of cytomegalovirus exposure and HLA in healthy donors. The data were produced by immunoSEQ multiplex PCR, yet TCRdb's version contains in-frame clones alone and is incomplete. The sample shows about 130,000 clones, over 70% of them seen only once. The source material was PBMCs. Source of these receptors: a man younger than 35 in good health and CMV-seropositive. The CDR3 runs from the conserved cysteine through the conserved F or W. Fields, in order: J gene, clone size, V gene, D gene, CDR3 DNA, CDR3 protein. A D gene is named only where the DNA matches it firmly. Clone size is stated in some rows and not others, as once, few, many or a class when expanded.

J gene: TRBJ2-5; clone size: -; V gene: TRBV11-2; D gene: TRBD1; CDR3 DNA: TGTGCCAGCAGCCCCCGTTTACAGGGGGAGACCCAGTACTTC; CDR3 protein: CASSPRLQGETQYF
J gene: TRBJ1-2; clone size: -; V gene: TRBV6-1; D gene: -; CDR3 DNA: TGTGCCAGCAGTGAAGCGCTAGGTGGCGAGGCAGGGATCTATGGCTACACCTTC; CDR3 protein: CASSEALGGEAGIYGYTF
J gene: TRBJ1-2; clone size: -; V gene: TRBV29-1; D gene: TRBD1; CDR3 DNA: TGCAGCGTTGATACAGGGGGAAACTATGGCTACACCTTC; CDR3 protein: CSVDTGGNYGYTF
J gene: TRBJ1-1; clone size: -; V gene: TRBV29-1; D gene: -; CDR3 DNA: TGCAGCGTTGAAATCGCCAGGGGTAAAGCTTTCTTT; CDR3 protein: CSVEIARGKAFF
J gene: TRBJ2-2; clone size: -; V gene: TRBV9; D gene: -; CDR3 DNA: TGTGCCAGCAGCGCTGCGACCGTAGCCACCGGGGAGCTGTTTTTT; CDR3 protein: CASSAATVATGELFF
J gene: TRBJ2-7; clone size: -; V gene: TRBV4-3; D gene: TRBD2; CDR3 DNA: TGCGCCAGCAGCCAAGGGCCAGCGGGAGAGGTATACGAGCAGTACTTC; CDR3 protein: CASSQGPAGEVYEQYF
J gene: TRBJ1-1; clone size: -; V gene: TRBV5-1; D gene: -; CDR3 DNA: TGCGCCAGCAGGGAGGGTATGAACACTGAAGCTTTCTTT; CDR3 protein: CASREGMNTEAFF
J gene: TRBJ2-3; clone size: few; V gene: TRBV4-1; D gene: -; CDR3 DNA: TGCGCCAGCAGCCAAGTGGCGGATACTTTAAAAGATACGCAGTATTTT; CDR3 protein: CASSQVADTLKDTQYF
J gene: TRBJ2-7; clone size: -; V gene: TRBV10-3; D gene: -; CDR3 DNA: TGTGCCATCAGGTTAGGGACACCTCCCTACGAGCAGTACTTC; CDR3 protein: CAIRLGTPPYEQYF
J gene: TRBJ1-6; clone size: -; V gene: TRBV27; D gene: TRBD1; CDR3 DNA: TGTGCCAGCAGCCCGGGACAGGGTAATTCACCCCTCCACTTT; CDR3 protein: CASSPGQGNSPLHF
J gene: TRBJ2-3; clone size: -; V gene: TRBV15; D gene: -; CDR3 DNA: TGTGCCACCAGCAAGGCGGGGAGCACAGATACGCAGTATTTT; CDR3 protein: CATSKAGSTDTQYF
J gene: TRBJ1-6; clone size: -; V gene: TRBV7-2; D gene: -; CDR3 DNA: TGTGCCAGCAGCTTAGCAGGAGGGGCGAATAATTCACCCCTCCACTTT; CDR3 protein: CASSLAGGANNSPLHF
J gene: TRBJ1-1; clone size: -; V gene: TRBV13; D gene: TRBD1; CDR3 DNA: TGTGCCAGCGGTCAGGGGGCAAGCGGGGACACTGAAGCTTTCTTT; CDR3 protein: CASGQGASGDTEAFF
J gene: TRBJ1-2; clone size: -; V gene: TRBV19; D gene: -; CDR3 DNA: TGTGCCAGTAGTATACGGGGGACTAACTATGGCTACACCTTC; CDR3 protein: CASSIRGTNYGYTF
J gene: TRBJ1-2; clone size: -; V gene: TRBV19; D gene: -; CDR3 DNA: TGTGCCAGTAGTATAAGGCCCGGGTCTGGCTACACCTTC; CDR3 protein: CASSIRPGSGYTF
J gene: TRBJ2-7; clone size: -; V gene: TRBV7-2; D gene: -; CDR3 DNA: TGTGCCAGCAGCCGGGACTTCCGGGGCTACGAGCAGTACTTC; CDR3 protein: CASSRDFRGYEQYF
J gene: TRBJ2-2; clone size: -; V gene: TRBV7-6; D gene: -; CDR3 DNA: TGTGCCAGCAGCTTAATAGGGGACACCGGGGAGCTGTTTTTT; CDR3 protein: CASSLIGDTGELFF
J gene: TRBJ2-5; clone size: -; V gene: TRBV4-3; D gene: -; CDR3 DNA: TGCGCCAGCAGCCAGGTTGTAGCAGAGACCCAGTACTTC; CDR3 protein: CASSQVVAETQYF
J gene: TRBJ1-5; clone size: -; V gene: TRBV15; D gene: -; CDR3 DNA: TGTGCCACCAGCAGAGAGCAGGGTAAATATAGCAATCAGCCCCAGCATTTT; CDR3 protein: CATSREQGKYSNQPQHF
J gene: TRBJ2-2; clone size: -; V gene: TRBV27; D gene: TRBD1; CDR3 DNA: TGTGCCACCCGACAGGGATTTGGGGAGCTGTTTTTT; CDR3 protein: CATRQGFGELFF
J gene: TRBJ2-7; clone size: -; V gene: TRBV30; D gene: TRBD1; CDR3 DNA: TGTGCCTGGAGTGTTGGGTCAGGGGGCATGAGCGAGCAGTACTTC; CDR3 protein: CAWSVGSGGMSEQYF
J gene: TRBJ1-4; clone size: -; V gene: TRBV15; D gene: TRBD1; CDR3 DNA: TGTGCCACCAGCCGACAGGGTGGTGGTGAAAAACTGTTTTTT; CDR3 protein: CATSRQGGGEKLFF
J gene: TRBJ2-7; clone size: once; V gene: TRBV11-3; D gene: TRBD1; CDR3 DNA: TGTGCCAGCAGCTTAGGGCGACAGGGGGACGAGCAGTACTTC; CDR3 protein: CASSLGRQGDEQYF
J gene: TRBJ1-2; clone size: -; V gene: TRBV18; D gene: -; CDR3 DNA: TGTGCCAGCTCACCCCTGACTCTCACCGGCTACACCTTC; CDR3 protein: CASSPLTLTGYTF
J gene: TRBJ1-2; clone size: once; V gene: TRBV18; D gene: -; CDR3 DNA: TGTGCCAGCTCACCAAGTGGCAGGGAGGATGGCTACACCTTC; CDR3 protein: CASSPSGREDGYTF
J gene: TRBJ2-1; clone size: -; V gene: TRBV5-1; D gene: -; CDR3 DNA: TGCGCCAGCAGTTTGGAGGGGATGCCATACAATGAGCAGTTCTTC; CDR3 protein: CASSLEGMPYNEQFF
J gene: TRBJ2-3; clone size: -; V gene: TRBV11-2; D gene: TRBD2; CDR3 DNA: TGTGCCAGCAGCCCCCGGGGTAGCGGGAGCGGGACAGATACGCAGTATTTT; CDR3 protein: CASSPRGSGSGTDTQYF
J gene: TRBJ2-7; clone size: -; V gene: TRBV11-2; D gene: -; CDR3 DNA: TGTGCCAGCAGCTTGGGCAGGGTCAACGAGCAGTACTTC; CDR3 protein: CASSLGRVNEQYF
J gene: TRBJ1-1; clone size: -; V gene: TRBV6-5; D gene: TRBD1; CDR3 DNA: TGTGCCAGCAGGCGAGGGGGCGCTGGGGGCACTGAAGCTTTCTTT; CDR3 protein: CASRRGGAGGTEAFF
J gene: TRBJ2-5; clone size: -; V gene: TRBV30; D gene: -; CDR3 DNA: TGTGCCTGGAGTGTACAGGCAGGGATCATGGAGACCCAGTACTTC; CDR3 protein: CAWSVQAGIMETQYF
J gene: TRBJ1-2; clone size: -; V gene: TRBV10-1; D gene: TRBD1; CDR3 DNA: TGCGCCAGCGCGGGGGTACTGGGACAGGGGGGCTATGGCTACACCTTC; CDR3 protein: CASAGVLGQGGYGYTF
J gene: TRBJ2-7; clone size: -; V gene: TRBV10-3; D gene: TRBD1; CDR3 DNA: TGTGCCACTGACAGGGGCATACCCAACGAGCAGTACTTC; CDR3 protein: CATDRGIPNEQYF
J gene: TRBJ1-2; clone size: -; V gene: TRBV5-6; D gene: -; CDR3 DNA: TGTGCCAGCAGCCTACCGGGGTTATATGGCTACACCTTC; CDR3 protein: CASSLPGLYGYTF
J gene: TRBJ2-7; clone size: once; V gene: TRBV5-6; D gene: -; CDR3 DNA: TGTGCCAGCAGCCCGACGGGCGGGTCCTTCTCCTACGAGCAGTACTTC; CDR3 protein: CASSPTGGSFSYEQYF
J gene: TRBJ2-7; clone size: -; V gene: TRBV7-9; D gene: TRBD2; CDR3 DNA: TGTGCCAGCAGCTCGACTAGCGGGATGTTCTACGAGCAGTACTTC; CDR3 protein: CASSSTSGMFYEQYF
J gene: TRBJ1-6; clone size: -; V gene: TRBV5-4; D gene: -; CDR3 DNA: TGTGCCAGCAGCTTGGCCGGGGTGGGAGTGGGGTCACCCCTCCACTTT; CDR3 protein: CASSLAGVGVGSPLHF
J gene: TRBJ2-6; clone size: few; V gene: TRBV5-8; D gene: -; CDR3 DNA: TGTGCCAGCAGCACCGTTCAGGGGAGCTCTGGGGCCAACGTCCTGACTTTC; CDR3 protein: CASSTVQGSSGANVLTF
J gene: TRBJ1-1; clone size: -; V gene: TRBV19; D gene: TRBD1; CDR3 DNA: TGTGCCAGTAGTATTCGGACAGGGAAGAACACTGAAGCTTTCTTT; CDR3 protein: CASSIRTGKNTEAFF
J gene: TRBJ2-1; clone size: -; V gene: TRBV7-9; D gene: TRBD1; CDR3 DNA: TGTGCCAGCAGCCGCACAGGGGATTCCTACAATGAGCAGTTCTTC; CDR3 protein: CASSRTGDSYNEQFF
J gene: TRBJ2-7; clone size: -; V gene: TRBV7-2; D gene: TRBD2; CDR3 DNA: TGTGCCAGCAGCTCGGGACTAGCGGGAACACTCCACTACGAGCAGTACTTC; CDR3 protein: CASSSGLAGTLHYEQYF
J gene: TRBJ1-1; clone size: few; V gene: TRBV18; D gene: TRBD1; CDR3 DNA: TGTGCCAGCTCACGGGATAACAGGGGAGAGCGCACTGAAGCTTTCTTT; CDR3 protein: CASSRDNRGERTEAFF